One sample yielded the 3 T cell receptor beta chains listed below, sequenced in a study of shared T cell receptors in the human thymus. Assay: immunoSEQ multiplex PCR; the TCRdb copy retains only in-frame clones and omits some. The sample has roughly 68,000 clones; around 96% are singletons. The material sequenced was thymocytes. Source of these receptors: a human donor.

The V gene is TRBV19, the J gene TRBJ1-2; D ambiguous. This CDR3 is built from 13 residues. V was cut by 2 bases and J by 2 bases, with 6 bases left in between. From germline, CDR1 is LNHDA and CDR2 SQIVND (reference sequence). CDR3 nucleotides: TGTGCCAGTAGTATACCAGGAAACTATGGCTACACCTTC. Residues: CASSIPGNYGYTF. The full variable domain, rest sourced from reference TRBV19 and TRBJ1-2, is DGGITQSPKYLFRKEGQNVTLSCEQNLNHDAMYWYRQDPGQGLRLIYYSQIVNDFQKGDIAEGYSVSREKKESFPLTVTSAQKNPTAFYLCASSIPGNYGYTFGSGTRLTVV.

The chain combines TRBV9 with TRBJ1-2; D gene ambiguous. This CDR3 region has 11 residues. CDR1 and CDR2 from the germline V gene are SGDLS and YYNGEE. The V end was cut by 3 bases, the J end by 6 bases, with 6 bases between. CDR3 bases: TGTGCCAGCAGCGCCACAAATGGCTACACCTTC. As protein: CASSATNGYTF.

The chain is built from TRBV4-3 and TRBJ1-4; the D gene is possibly TRBD1 (6 bases). Germline V gene data show CDR1 as LGHNA and CDR2 as YSLEER. Trimming took 0 bases from V and 3 from J, leaving 8 bases between them. The CDR3 extends over 15 amino acids. The CDR3: CASSQEGGPNEKLFF. Written as DNA, the CDR3 is TGCGCCAGCAGCCAAGAGGGGGGGCCTAATGAAAAACTGTTTTTT.